This is a list of T cell receptor beta chains from one sample in a study of shared clonotypes between healthy human individuals. Here immunoSEQ multiplex PCR was the method, and the copy in TCRdb shows in-frame clones only, minus some. The table shows around 1.6 million clones, with nearly 99% occurring only once. The source material was naive CD4+ T cells sorted from blood. The receptors originated from a man between 25 and 39 years old in good health. CDR3s include the opening cysteine and the closing phenylalanine or tryptophan. The order of the fields is D gene, clone size, J gene, V gene, CDR3 length, CDR3 protein, CDR3 DNA. The D gene is left open where the match is weak. A clone size is listed for some rows: how often the clone was seen (once, few, many), or a class if it is expanded.

>TRBD1|-|TRBJ1-1|TRBV2|12
CASRGQGAVAFF
TGTGCCAGCAGGGGACAGGGGGCAGTTGCTTTCTTT
>-|-|TRBJ2-1|TRBV9|14
CASSARTGDNEQFF
TGTGCCAGCAGCGCCCGGACTGGTGACAATGAGCAGTTCTTC
>-|-|TRBJ2-7|TRBV18|18
CASSPGGIRLDRAYEQYF
TGTGCCAGCTCACCCGGGGGTATAAGGTTAGATCGGGCGTACGAGCAGTACTTC
>-|-|TRBJ1-1|TRBV9|17
CASSALLGQTTNTEAFF
TGTGCCAGCAGCGCACTCCTCGGACAGACAACGAACACTGAAGCTTTCTTT
>-|-|TRBJ2-7|TRBV5-6|14
CASSLERSSYEQYF
TGTGCCAGCAGCTTGGAGCGAAGCTCCTACGAGCAGTACTTC
>-|-|TRBJ2-7|TRBV28|15
CASSPPRTGSYEQYF
TGTGCCAGCAGTCCCCCCCGGACGGGCTCCTACGAGCAGTACTTC
>TRBD1|-|TRBJ2-2|TRBV5-1|17
CASSLNRGDRVAGELFF
TGCGCCAGCAGCTTGAATCGTGGGGACAGGGTGGCCGGGGAGCTGTTTTTT
>-|-|TRBJ1-4|TRBV18|15
CASSPWQGTNEKLFF
TGTGCCAGCTCACCCTGGCAGGGGACCAATGAAAAACTGTTTTTT
>-|-|TRBJ1-2|TRBV19|12
CASSKRNYGYTF
TGTGCCAGTAGTAAAAGGAACTATGGCTACACCTTC
>-|-|TRBJ1-2|TRBV6-1|13
CASSGTLLYGYTF
TGTGCCAGCAGCGGAACACTTCTCTATGGCTACACCTTC
>-|once|TRBJ1-1|TRBV18|13
CASSPALDTEAFF
TGTGCCAGCTCACCCGCCTTGGACACTGAAGCTTTCTTT
>-|-|TRBJ2-7|TRBV5-1|15
CASSLGPGVVYEQYF
TGCGCCAGCAGCTTGGGGCCGGGTGTTGTCTACGAGCAGTACTTC
>TRBD1|-|TRBJ1-1|TRBV2|14
CASNRQGSNTEAFF
TGTGCCAGCAATCGACAGGGATCGAACACTGAAGCTTTCTTT
>-|-|TRBJ2-7|TRBV29-1|14
CSVTIYRDSYEQYF
TGCAGCGTGACAATATACAGGGATTCATACGAGCAGTACTTC
>TRBD2|-|TRBJ2-1|TRBV28|17
CASSSWDTSGRAGEQFF
TGTGCCAGCAGCTCATGGGACACTAGCGGGAGGGCCGGTGAGCAGTTCTTC
>-|-|TRBJ2-1|TRBV27|14
CASRLVRVGNEQFF
TGTGCCAGCAGGCTCGTACGAGTAGGCAATGAGCAGTTCTTC
>TRBD2|-|TRBJ2-3|TRBV27|16
CASTQSQAGGLSTQYF
TGTGCCAGCACCCAGTCCCAAGCCGGGGGGTTGAGCACGCAGTATTTT
>-|-|TRBJ2-1|TRBV30|12
CAWSPTYNEQFF
TGTGCCTGGAGTCCGACCTACAATGAGCAGTTCTTC
>TRBD2|-|TRBJ2-3|TRBV13|15
CASSFEATSGTSQYF
TGTGCCAGCAGCTTTGAGGCGACTAGCGGTACCTCGCAGTATTTT
>TRBD2|once|TRBJ2-3|TRBV10-3|15
CAIDTGLAGAHTQYF
TGTGCCATCGACACAGGACTAGCGGGAGCGCATACGCAGTATTTT
>-|-|TRBJ1-1|TRBV9|12
CASTPVRTEAFF
TGTGCCAGCACTCCCGTTCGCACTGAAGCTTTCTTT
>-|-|TRBJ1-5|TRBV6-5|14
CASSLEGRGQPQHF
TGTGCCAGCAGCCTTGAGGGGCGAGGTCAGCCCCAGCATTTT
>-|-|TRBJ1-1|TRBV11-2|13
CASSLQMGTEAFF
TGTGCCAGCAGCCTCCAGATGGGCACTGAAGCTTTCTTT
>TRBD2|-|TRBJ2-7|TRBV27|18
CASSSRTSGMYGGYEQYF
TGTGCCAGCAGTTCCAGGACTAGCGGGATGTACGGCGGGTACGAGCAGTACTTC
>-|-|TRBJ2-1|TRBV7-8|16
CASSPTDRVLNNEQFF
TGTGCCAGCAGCCCCACAGATAGAGTTCTTAACAATGAGCAGTTCTTC
>-|-|TRBJ2-5|TRBV28|12
CASKKPLETQYF
TGTGCCAGCAAAAAACCGTTGGAGACCCAGTACTTC
>-|-|TRBJ2-3|TRBV28|14
CASSLYNNVDTQYF
TGTGCCAGCAGTTTATATAACAACGTTGATACGCAGTATTTT
>-|-|TRBJ1-5|TRBV2|13
CASSETTGQPQHF
TGTGCCAGCAGTGAAACAACAGGGCAGCCCCAGCATTTT
>-|-|TRBJ1-5|TRBV19|13
CASNRAGNQPQHF
TGTGCCAGTAACAGGGCAGGGAATCAGCCCCAGCATTTT
>TRBD2|-|TRBJ2-5|TRBV27|18
CASSLRGTSGRAGETQYF
TGTGCCAGCAGTTTAAGGGGGACTAGCGGGAGGGCCGGTGAGACCCAGTACTTC
>-|-|TRBJ2-7|TRBV11-2|15
CASSIDRPLLYEQYF
TGTGCCAGCAGCATTGACAGGCCGCTCCTCTACGAGCAGTACTTC
>-|-|TRBJ2-2|TRBV7-8|15
CASSLEWSDTGELFF
TGTGCCAGCAGCCTGGAGTGGAGTGACACCGGGGAGCTGTTTTTT
>-|once|TRBJ2-4|TRBV19|17
CASGGRLIGEVKNIQYF
TGTGCCAGTGGGGGCCGCCTCATCGGGGAGGTCAAAAACATTCAGTACTTC
>-|-|TRBJ1-4|TRBV10-3|15
CAISENTGINEKLFF
TGTGCCATCAGTGAGAACACAGGTATTAATGAAAAACTGTTTTTT
>-|-|TRBJ2-7|TRBV19|15
CASSISSGSLYEQYF
TGTGCCAGTAGTATCTCCTCCGGGAGTTTGTACGAGCAGTACTTC
>-|-|TRBJ2-2|TRBV14|14
CASSQDPNTGELFF
TGTGCCAGCAGCCAAGATCCGAACACCGGGGAGCTGTTTTTT
>-|-|TRBJ2-1|TRBV19|16
CASSTEDAGLYNEQFF
TGTGCCAGTAGCACCGAGGACGCCGGCCTCTACAATGAGCAGTTCTTC